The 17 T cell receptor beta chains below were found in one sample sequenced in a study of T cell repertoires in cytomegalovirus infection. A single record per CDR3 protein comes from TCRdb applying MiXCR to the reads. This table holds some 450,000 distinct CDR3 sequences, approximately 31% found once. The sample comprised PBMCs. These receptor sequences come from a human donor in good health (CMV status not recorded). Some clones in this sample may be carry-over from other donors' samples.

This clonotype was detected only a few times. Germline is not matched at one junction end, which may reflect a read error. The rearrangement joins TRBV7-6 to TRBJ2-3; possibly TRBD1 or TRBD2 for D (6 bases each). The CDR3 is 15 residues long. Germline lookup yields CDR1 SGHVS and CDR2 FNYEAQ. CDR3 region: CASSSGAGITDTQYF. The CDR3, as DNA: TGTGCTAGCAGCTCGGGGGCGGGGATCACAGATACGCAGTATTTT.

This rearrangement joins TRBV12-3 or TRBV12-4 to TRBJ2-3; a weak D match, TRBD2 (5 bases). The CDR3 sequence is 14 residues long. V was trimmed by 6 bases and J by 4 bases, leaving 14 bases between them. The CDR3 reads CASSLEGGADTQYF. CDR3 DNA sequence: TGTGCCAGCAGCTTGGAAGGAGGTGCAGATACGCAGTATTTT.

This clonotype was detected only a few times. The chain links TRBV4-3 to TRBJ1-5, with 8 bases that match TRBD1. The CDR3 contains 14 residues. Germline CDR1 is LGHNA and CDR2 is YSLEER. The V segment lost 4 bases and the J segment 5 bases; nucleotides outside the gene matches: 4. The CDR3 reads CASSRDRSYQPQHF. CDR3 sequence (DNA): TGCGCCAGCAGCCGGGACAGGTCCTATCAGCCCCAGCATTTT.

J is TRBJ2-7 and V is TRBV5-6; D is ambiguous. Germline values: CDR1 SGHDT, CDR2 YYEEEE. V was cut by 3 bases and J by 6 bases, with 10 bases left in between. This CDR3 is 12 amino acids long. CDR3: CASSSQVGEQYF. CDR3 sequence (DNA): TGTGCCAGCAGCTCCCAGGTAGGCGAGCAGTACTTC.

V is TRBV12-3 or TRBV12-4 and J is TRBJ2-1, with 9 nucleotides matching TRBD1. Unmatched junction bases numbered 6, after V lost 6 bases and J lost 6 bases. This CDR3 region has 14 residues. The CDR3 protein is CASRPDRGTNEQFF. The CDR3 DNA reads TGTGCCAGCAGACCCGACAGGGGGACCAATGAGCAGTTCTTC.

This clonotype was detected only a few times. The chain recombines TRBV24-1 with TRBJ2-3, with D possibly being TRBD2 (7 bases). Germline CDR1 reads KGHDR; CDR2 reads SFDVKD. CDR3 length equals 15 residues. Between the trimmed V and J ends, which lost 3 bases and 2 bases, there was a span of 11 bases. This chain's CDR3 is CATSDHGGPTDTQYF. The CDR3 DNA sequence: TGTGCCACCAGTGATCACGGGGGGCCCACAGATACGCAGTATTTT.

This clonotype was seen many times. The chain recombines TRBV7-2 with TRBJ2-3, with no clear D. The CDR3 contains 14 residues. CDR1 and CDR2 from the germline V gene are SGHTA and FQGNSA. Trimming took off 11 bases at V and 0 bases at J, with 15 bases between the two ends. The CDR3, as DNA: TGTGCCTCTACAAATCGCAGGAGCACAGATACGCAGTATTTT. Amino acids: CASTNRRSTDTQYF.

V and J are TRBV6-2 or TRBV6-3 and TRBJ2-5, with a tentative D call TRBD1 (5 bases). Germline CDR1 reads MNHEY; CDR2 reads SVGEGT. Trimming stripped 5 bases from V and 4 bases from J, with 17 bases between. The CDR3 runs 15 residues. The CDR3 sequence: CASSTQWGPRETQYF. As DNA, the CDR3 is TGTGCCAGCAGTACGCAGTGGGGCCCACGAGAGACCCAGTACTTC.

The CDR3, as DNA: TGTGCCAGCAGCTTAGGTCCGGGGACGGGAGGAAACACCATATATTTT. As protein: CASSLGPGTGGNTIYF. The chain is built from TRBV7-2 and TRBJ1-3; maybe TRBD1 (5 bases). The germline V gene has CDR1 SGHTA and CDR2 FQGNSA. CDR3 length: 16 residues. V was pared by 1 base and J by 4 bases, with 14 bases between.

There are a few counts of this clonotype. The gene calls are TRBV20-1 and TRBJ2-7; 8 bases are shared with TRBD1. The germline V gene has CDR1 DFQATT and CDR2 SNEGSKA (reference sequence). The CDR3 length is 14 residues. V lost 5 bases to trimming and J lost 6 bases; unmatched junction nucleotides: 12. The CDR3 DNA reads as TGCAGTGCTTGGCAGGGGGCACCCCTGGGCGAGCAGTACTTC. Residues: CSAWQGAPLGEQYF.

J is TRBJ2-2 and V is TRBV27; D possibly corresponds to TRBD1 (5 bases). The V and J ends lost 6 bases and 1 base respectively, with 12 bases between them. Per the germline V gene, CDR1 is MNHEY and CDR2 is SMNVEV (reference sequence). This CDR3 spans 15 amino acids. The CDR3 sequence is CASSLIGVNTGELFF. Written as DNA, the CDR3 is TGTGCCAGCAGCTTAATAGGGGTGAACACCGGGGAGCTGTTTTTT.

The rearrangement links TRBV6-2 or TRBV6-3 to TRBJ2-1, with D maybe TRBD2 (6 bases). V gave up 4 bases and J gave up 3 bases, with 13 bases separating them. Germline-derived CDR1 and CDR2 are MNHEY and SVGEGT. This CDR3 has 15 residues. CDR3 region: CASSFFRGGYNEQFF. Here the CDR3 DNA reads TGTGCCAGCAGTTTCTTTCGGGGAGGCTACAATGAGCAGTTCTTC.

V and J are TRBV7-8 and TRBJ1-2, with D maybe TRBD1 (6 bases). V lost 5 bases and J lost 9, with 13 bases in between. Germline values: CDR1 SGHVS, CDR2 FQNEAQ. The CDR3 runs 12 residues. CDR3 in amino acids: CASSIDRDSYTF. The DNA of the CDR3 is TGTGCCAGCAGCATAGACCGGGACAGCTACACCTTC. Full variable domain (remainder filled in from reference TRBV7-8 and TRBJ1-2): GAGVSQSPRYKVAKRGQDVALRCDPISGHVSLFWYQQALGQGPEFLTYFQNEAQLDKSGLPSDRFFAERPEGSVSTLKIQRTQQEDSAVYLCASSIDRDSYTFGSGTRLTVV.

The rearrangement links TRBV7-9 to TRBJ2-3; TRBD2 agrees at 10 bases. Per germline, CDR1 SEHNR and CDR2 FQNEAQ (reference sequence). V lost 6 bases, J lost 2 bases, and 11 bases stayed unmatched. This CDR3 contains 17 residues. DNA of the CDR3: TGTGCCAGCAGTCCGCGGACTAGCGGTCTCTTCACAGATACGCAGTATTTT. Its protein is CASSPRTSGLFTDTQYF.

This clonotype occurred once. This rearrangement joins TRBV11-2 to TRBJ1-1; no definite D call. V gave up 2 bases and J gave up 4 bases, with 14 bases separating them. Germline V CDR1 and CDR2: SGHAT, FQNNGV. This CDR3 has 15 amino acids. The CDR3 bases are TGTGCCAGCAGCTTACACATGACGGCCATCACTGAAGCTTTCTTT. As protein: CASSLHMTAITEAFF.

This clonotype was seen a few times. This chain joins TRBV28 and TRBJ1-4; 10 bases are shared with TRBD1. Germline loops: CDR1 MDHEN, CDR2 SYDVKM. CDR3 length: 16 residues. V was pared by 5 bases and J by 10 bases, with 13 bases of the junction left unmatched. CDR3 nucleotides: TGTGCCAGCAGTCCAACCCGGACAGGGGGAAAAGGAAAACTGTTTTTT. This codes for CASSPTRTGGKGKLFF.

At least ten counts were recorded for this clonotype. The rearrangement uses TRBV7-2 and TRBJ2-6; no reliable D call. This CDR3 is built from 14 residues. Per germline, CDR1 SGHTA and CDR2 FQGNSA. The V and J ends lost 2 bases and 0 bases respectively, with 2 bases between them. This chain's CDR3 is CASSLYSGANVLTF. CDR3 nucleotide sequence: TGTGCCAGCAGCTTATACTCTGGGGCCAACGTCCTGACTTTC. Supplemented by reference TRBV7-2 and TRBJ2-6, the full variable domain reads GAGVSQSPSNKVTEKGKDVELRCDPISGHTALYWYRQSLGQGLEFLIYFQGNSAPDKSGLPSDRFSAERTGGSVSTLTIQRTQQEDSAVYLCASSLYSGANVLTFGAGSRLTVL.